The clone carrying this TCR beta chain appeared a single time. These data originate in a study of blood T cell repertoires in COVID-19. Overall study: Samples came from the United States, Italy and Spain, spanning acute and convalescent COVID-19. From T cells, B-cell-depleted T cells, or PBMCs came the material, which was cDNA or gDNA.

CDR3 size: 18 residues. Germline CDR1 is LGHNA and CDR2 is YNFKEQ. Germline trimming cut 5 bases from V and 1 base from J; bases unmatched to any gene: 14. Per the study methods: It was from reference gene primer amplification that nucleated cell counts were estimated. Data came from immunoSEQ multiplex PCR; TCRdb stores just in-frame clones and leaves some out. V and J calls plus clone size are reproduced from that table; the DNA served to infer D and trimming. The data hold a few hundred thousand clones, with 75% to 90% observed a single time. The sequence was collected from a woman aged 18-29 years with acute or convalescent COVID-19. The rearrangement uses TRBV4-2 and TRBJ2-3, with 8 bases identical to TRBD2. Sequencing used peripheral blood. The CDR3, as DNA: TGTGCCAGCAGCGCGCAAAGGGGTACGGGGGGGCGCACAGATACGCAGTATTTT. The encoded protein is CASSAQRGTGGRTDTQYF.